These 22 T cell receptor beta chains originate from one sample sequenced in a study of cytomegalovirus exposure and HLA in healthy donors (dated by TCRdb to between 2016 and 2019). The method behind the library was the immunoSEQ multiplex PCR assay. The clones in this table, taken by TCRdb from immuneACCESS, are in-frame only. Not every clone is retained; where verified, under half of the shortfall comes from an unresolved V gene, and the cause of the rest is unknown. The sample yields just under 75,000 clones; around 94% were counted once. The ten most abundant clones make up roughly 3.2% of the sample. Input material: PBMCs. Source of these receptors: a woman younger than 35 in good health and CMV-seropositive.

The rearrangement joins TRBV5-4 to TRBJ1-6; D gene unclear. Looked up from germline, CDR1 is SGHNT and CDR2 is YYREEE (reference sequence). The CDR3 loop spans 16 amino acids. V lost 3 bases and J 6 bases, leaving 16 bases between the germline ends. For the CDR3, the DNA is TGTGCCAGCAGCTCCTACGCGGGGAGGACTAATTCACCCCTCCACTTT. Translating it yields CASSSYAGRTNSPLHF.

This clone has more than one count but fewer than ten. The CDR3 sequence: CASNGQGIDGYTF. Written as DNA, the CDR3 is TGTGCCAGCAACGGGCAGGGCATCGATGGCTACACCTTC. The chain carries TRBV2 and TRBJ1-2; possible D gene TRBD1, 5 bases. The CDR3 has 13 amino acids. The V end lost 7 bases, the J end lost 6 bases, and 15 bases lay between the germline ends. In germline, CDR1 is SNHLY, CDR2 FYNNEI.

Only a few counts were recorded for this clone. The V gene is TRBV7-2, the J gene TRBJ2-7; 7 bases line up with TRBD2. Germline CDR1 and CDR2: SGHTA and FQGNSA. The CDR3 sequence is 14 residues long. Losses at the gene ends were 4 bases for V and 2 bases for J; bases not matched to a gene: 5. CDR3 region: CASSYRAGPYEQYF. For the CDR3, the DNA is TGTGCCAGCAGCTATAGAGCGGGACCCTACGAGCAGTACTTC.

J is TRBJ2-2 and V is TRBV14; TRBD1 agrees at 9 bases. Trimming took 4 bases from V and 4 from J; bases not matched to a gene: 7. The CDR3 covers 16 residues. Germline V gene sequence: CDR1 SGHDN, CDR2 FVKESK. Here the CDR3 reads CASSLHRDRATGELFF. In DNA, the CDR3 is TGTGCCAGCAGCCTCCACCGGGACAGGGCCACCGGGGAGCTGTTTTTT.

The chain links TRBV2 to TRBJ2-1; 9 nucleotides align to TRBD1. The junction had 5 bases not matched to a gene; V was cut back by 2 bases and J by 3 bases. The CDR3 runs 16 residues. Germline values: CDR1 SNHLY, CDR2 FYNNEI. CDR3 loop: CASSESPGQGYNEQFF. Written as DNA, the CDR3 is TGTGCCAGCAGTGAATCCCCGGGACAGGGCTACAATGAGCAGTTCTTC.

The genes are TRBV28 and TRBJ1-1; TRBD1 aligns across 9 bases. Germline V lookup: CDR1 MDHEN, CDR2 SYDVKM. CDR3 length: 11 residues. The junction had 6 bases not matched to a gene; V was cut back by 5 bases and J by 14 bases. The CDR3 region is CASSNWDRVFF. Written as DNA, the CDR3 is TGTGCCAGCAGTAACTGGGACAGGGTGTTCTTT.

The CDR3 nucleotides are TGCAGCGTTGGAGAGGGGCGATTTTACTATGGCTACACCTTC. Amino acid sequence: CSVGEGRFYYGYTF. The J gene is TRBJ1-2, the V gene TRBV29-1; D is possibly TRBD1 (5 bases). V was trimmed by 4 bases and J by 3 bases, leaving 15 bases between them. The CDR3 spans 14 residues. Germline CDR1 reads SQVTM; CDR2 reads ANQGSEA.

In this sample, this clone turned up once. The chain uses TRBV30 and TRBJ1-2; 12 bases fit TRBD1. This CDR3 has 15 residues. The germline gives CDR1 GTSNPN, CDR2 SVGIG (reference sequence). Trimming at V came to 2 bases and at J to 6 bases, leaving 7 bases not matched to a gene. The CDR3 protein is CAWSPGTGGADGYTF. The DNA of the CDR3 is TGTGCCTGGAGTCCCGGGACAGGGGGCGCGGATGGCTACACCTTC.

The genes are TRBV7-9 and TRBJ1-3; 7 nucleotides line up with TRBD1. CDR3 length: 15 amino acids. Germline V lookup: CDR1 SEHNR, CDR2 FQNEAQ (reference sequence). Trimming took 1 base from V and 2 from J; bases not matched to a gene: 2. In nucleotides, the CDR3 is TGTGCCAGCAGCTTAGGCGGACAGGCTGGAAACACCATATATTTT. Its protein product is CASSLGGQAGNTIYF.

The rearrangement uses TRBV27 and TRBJ2-7, with 7 bases lining up with TRBD2. The J segment lost 2 bases and the V segment lost 5 bases, leaving 6 bases of the junction unmatched. Germline-derived CDR1 and CDR2 are MNHEY and SMNVEV (reference sequence). The CDR3 loop spans 14 amino acids. The DNA for the CDR3 is TGTGCCAGCAGTCCGGGACTAAAAGCCTACGAGCAGTACTTC. Its translation is CASSPGLKAYEQYF.

This chain connects TRBV4-3 to TRBJ2-1; TRBD2 agrees at 11 bases. The germline V gene has CDR1 LGHNA and CDR2 YSLEER. The junction had 14 bases not matched to a gene; V was cut back by 1 base and J by 9 bases. The CDR3 spans 18 residues. The CDR3 region is CASSQVHLLAGVNIEQFF. DNA of the CDR3: TGCGCCAGCAGCCAAGTTCACCTACTAGCGGGAGTTAATATTGAGCAGTTCTTC.

The CDR3: CASSPLRSGNEQFF. The CDR3 DNA is TGTGCCAGCTCCCCCTTGCGGTCCGGGAATGAGCAGTTCTTC. The chain joins TRBV18 to TRBJ2-1; D not certain. The germline CDR1 and CDR2 sequences are KGHSH and LQKENI. V dropped 6 bases and J dropped 7 bases, with 16 bases sitting between them. The CDR3 loop spans 14 amino acids.

This chain joins TRBV27 and TRBJ1-6, with a weak D call TRBD1 (5 bases). V lost 6 bases to trimming and J lost 5 bases, with 11 bases between them. CDR1 and CDR2 from the germline V gene are MNHEY and SMNVEV (reference sequence). The CDR3 runs 14 residues. The CDR3 spells CASRVGLNNSPLHF. The CDR3 region has the DNA TGTGCCAGCAGAGTGGGACTAAATAATTCACCCCTCCACTTT.

V gene TRBV18 combines with J gene TRBJ2-3; 7 bases agree with TRBD2. This CDR3 has 15 amino acids. V gave up 1 base and J gave up 4 bases; unmatched junction bases: 5. Germline CDR1 reads KGHSH; CDR2 reads LQKENI. In DNA, the CDR3 is TGTGCCAGCTCACCACGACGGGGGGTGGCAGATACGCAGTATTTT. It encodes CASSPRRGVADTQYF.

The J gene is TRBJ2-2, the V gene TRBV28, with 9 bases that match TRBD1. This CDR3 is built from 15 residues. Germline values: CDR1 MDHEN, CDR2 SYDVKM. The ends lost 7 bases at V and 9 bases at J; junction bases unmatched: 12. The CDR3, as DNA: TGTGCCAGCAACGAATCACCGGGACAGGGCCGGGAGCTGTTTTTT. Translating it yields CASNESPGQGRELFF.

The count of this clone is one. V and J are TRBV28 and TRBJ1-2, with 8 positions matching TRBD1. This CDR3 has 15 residues. Germline loops: CDR1 MDHEN, CDR2 SYDVKM. V gave up 6 bases and J gave up 0 bases; unmatched junction bases: 6. The CDR3 nucleotides read TGTGCCAGCAGGTTCCCAGGGGGCCCTAACTATGGCTACACCTTC. Translation gives CASRFPGGPNYGYTF.

The chain combines TRBV27 with TRBJ2-1, with 8 bases fitting TRBD2. The CDR3 length is 16 residues. Trimming removed 4 bases from V and 8 bases from J; junction bases left unmatched: 13. Per the germline V gene, CDR1 is MNHEY and CDR2 is SMNVEV (reference sequence). This CDR3 is CASSSGVRGATDEQFF. The DNA for the CDR3 is TGTGCCAGCAGTTCTGGCGTGCGGGGGGCGACGGATGAGCAGTTCTTC.

This clone was seen just once. J is TRBJ2-5 and V is TRBV7-9; 10 nucleotides agree with TRBD1. The CDR3 is 15 residues long. V was pared by 6 bases and J by 6 bases, with 10 bases of the junction left unmatched. Germline assignment: CDR1 SEHNR and CDR2 FQNEAQ (reference sequence). CDR3 in amino acids: CASSSKTGGSKTQYF. The CDR3 DNA sequence: TGTGCCAGCAGTTCCAAGACAGGGGGCTCAAAGACCCAGTACTTC.

The V gene is TRBV6-1, the J gene TRBJ2-1; tentative D call: TRBD1 (6 bases). The CDR3 contains 12 residues. Germline V lookup: CDR1 MNHNS, CDR2 SASEGT. V shed 11 bases and J shed 7 bases, with 15 bases lying between them. Here the CDR3 DNA reads TGTGCCGGGGGCAGGGAGTTTAATGAGCAGTTCTTC. The encoded protein is CAGGREFNEQFF.

V usage is TRBV30 and J usage is TRBJ2-1; 11 bases map to TRBD1. With V trimmed by 2 bases and J by 7 bases, 7 bases remained unmatched. The CDR3 is 15 residues long. Germline CDR1 is GTSNPN and CDR2 is SVGIG (reference sequence). DNA of the CDR3: TGTGCCTGGAGTCGCGGGACAGGGGGGGGGAATGAGCAGTTCTTC. Amino acid sequence: CAWSRGTGGGNEQFF.

The chain recombines TRBV4-1 with TRBJ1-2; D gene unclear. Germline lookup yields CDR1 MGHRA and CDR2 YSYEKL. V lost 1 base and J 0 bases, leaving 9 bases between the germline ends. This CDR3 has 15 residues. The CDR3 DNA sequence: TGCGCCAGCAGCCAAGGAGTCGAGACTAACTATGGCTACACCTTC. Amino acid sequence: CASSQGVETNYGYTF.

This rearrangement joins TRBV28 to TRBJ2-7; D ambiguous. Trimming cost V 3 bases and J 7 bases, with 7 bases left between them. Germline CDR1 MDHEN, CDR2 SYDVKM. CDR3 length: 11 amino acids. CDR3 region: CASSLVREQYF. The CDR3 region has the DNA TGTGCCAGCAGTTTGGTGAGGGAGCAGTACTTC.